The TCR beta chain described here comes from a study of cytomegalovirus exposure and HLA in healthy donors. Study information: Early release data held some 79 million unique TCRs from HLA-typed donors. Study results and limitations: Prediction of most subjects' HLA-A and HLA-B alleles by TCR beta sequences was reportedly accurate. In a later analysis, a missense DCLRE1C variant was linked to TCR beta V- and J-gene trimming.

This clone was seen only a few times. The antigen is undetermined. This CDR3 spans 16 amino acids. Primers for the PCR totalled 60 Vbeta and 13 Jbeta. Generated by immunoSEQ multiplex PCR, the TCRdb table keeps only in-frame clones and is missing some. The sample holds 120,000 or so clones, roughly 15% seen once. The sample comprised PBMCs. V and J are TRBV21-1 and TRBJ2-2; the tabulated D call, TRBD1, remains unverified against the DNA. TRBV21-1 is termed a pseudogene. This sequence was found in a female donor in good health and CMV-seropositive. The CDR3 DNA reads as TGTGCCAGCAGCAAAGGGGGGACAGCCAACACCGGGGAGCTGTTTTTT. It translates to CASSKGGTANTGELFF.